This T cell receptor (beta chain) was sequenced in a study of radiotherapy plus CTLA-4 blockade in lung cancer (dated by TCRdb to 2017 to 2018). With respect to the entire study: Objective responses were observed in 18% of enrolled patients, and disease control was achieved in approximately 30%.

As for this clone: Its binding antigen is unknown. The record has no base qualities; no much larger clone is one base away.

Overall results and qualifications from the work: After treatment with radiotherapy and ipilimumab, TCR clones that originated in tumors expanded in peripheral blood. Increased serum interferon-beta after radiation, together with early dynamic changes in blood T cell clones, were reported to be the strongest predictors of response.

The CDR3 has 14 amino acids, counting the end cysteine and phenylalanine. CDR3 DNA only is kept here, 42 bases in frame from base 1. Trimming removed 2 bases from V and 4 bases from J, leaving 11 bases between the germline ends. CDR1 and CDR2 are read off the germline V gene as MNHNS and SASEGT. The library came from the immunoSEQ multiplex PCR assay. TCRdb's version of the immuneACCESS table is confined to in-frame rearrangements and falls short of the full clone set. An unresolved V gene accounts for under half of the shortfall where checked; the remainder is of unknown origin. For this sample the table gives 40,000 to 60,000 clones, of which 86% were detected only once. The ten largest clones capture around 17% of the sample. The study evaluated CTLA-4 blockade (ipilimumab) given together with focal radiation therapy in patients who had chemo-refractory metastatic non-small-cell lung cancer.

Sample: peripheral blood, taken from a patient treated with radiotherapy plus ipilimumab. This clonotype was sampled from a human donor with non-small cell lung cancer that progressed on radiotherapy plus ipilimumab. Some clones in this sample may be carry-over from other donors' samples. The chain uses TRBV6-1 and TRBJ1-1; TRBD1 is perhaps the D gene, given 6 matching bases. The encoded CDR3 is CASSENRAFTEAFF. The nucleotides are TGTGCCAGCAGTGAAAACAGGGCGTTCACTGAAGCTTTCTTT.